This T cell receptor (beta chain) was captured in a study of tumor-infiltrating lymphocytes in primary liver carcinoma. Background on the study: Measuring about 4 to 10 cm across, the tumors were staged as T1-T3 N0M0. Study conclusions and caveats: Tumor region pairs overlapped more than did tumor-adjacent and tumor-blood pairs. Tumor samples exhibited a significantly greater top-250-clone fraction than blood samples (p = 0.039).

Unsorted whole blood supplied the RNA, and germline DNA was extracted too. The patients carried chronic HBV infection and had received no treatment. From approximately 550 ng of total RNA, TCR beta-specific cDNA was reverse-transcribed using a constant-region primer. Sequencing libraries for TCR beta derived from three nested multiplex PCR rounds that used slightly modified ARM-PCR. Two initial PCR rounds of around 10 cycles each paired TRBV1-TRBV30 forward primers with a C-beta reverse primer. Each CDR3 protein gets one entry after TCRdb re-called the multiplex PCR reads with MiXCR. This table holds 300,000 to 400,000 distinct CDR3 sequences, approximately 64% found once. Trimming cost V 4 bases and J 7 bases; bases outside gene matches: 10. Germline V lookup: CDR1 SQVTM, CDR2 ANQGSEA. This CDR3 spans 15 amino acids. A note on this clonotype: The antigen is unknown. As the CDR3 is not closed by the conserved phenylalanine or tryptophan, this likely results from a read error.

Sequenced sample: peripheral blood. This sequence originates from a man aged 35-49 years with primary liver carcinoma and hepatitis B virus infection. The chain recombines TRBV29-1 with TRBJ2-2, with 9 bases matching TRBD2. CDR3 in DNA: TGCAGCGTTGCCCTGGCGGGAGGGCCACTCGGGGAGCTGTTTTCT. Amino acids: CSVALAGGPLGELFS.